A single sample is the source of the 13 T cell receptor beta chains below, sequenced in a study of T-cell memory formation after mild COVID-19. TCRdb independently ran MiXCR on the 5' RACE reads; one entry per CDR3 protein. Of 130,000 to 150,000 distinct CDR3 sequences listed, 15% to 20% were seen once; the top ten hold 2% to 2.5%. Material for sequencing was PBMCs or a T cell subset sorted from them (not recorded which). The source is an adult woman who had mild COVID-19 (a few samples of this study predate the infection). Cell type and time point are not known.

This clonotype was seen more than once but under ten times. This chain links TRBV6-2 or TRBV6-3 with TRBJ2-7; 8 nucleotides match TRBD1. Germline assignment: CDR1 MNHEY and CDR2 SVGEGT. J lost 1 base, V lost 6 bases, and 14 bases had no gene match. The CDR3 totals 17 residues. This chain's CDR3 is CASRDYDRGRISYEQYF. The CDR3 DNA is TGTGCCAGCAGAGATTACGACAGGGGCCGAATTTCCTACGAGCAGTACTTC.

The CDR3 DNA reads as TGTGCCAGCAGCTTAACCCACATTGATGAGCAGTTCTTC. Translated: CASSLTHIDEQFF. The chain links TRBV7-3 to TRBJ2-1, with D hard to call. Germline CDR1 is SGHTA and CDR2 is FQGTGA. Trimming shortened V by 0 bases and J by 8 bases, and 8 bases separated the two germline ends. This CDR3 has 13 residues.

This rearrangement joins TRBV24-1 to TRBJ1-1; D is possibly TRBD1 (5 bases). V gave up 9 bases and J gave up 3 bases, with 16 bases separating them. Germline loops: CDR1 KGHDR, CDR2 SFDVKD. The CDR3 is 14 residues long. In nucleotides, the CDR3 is TGTGCCACCCCTCGGGAACAGGAGGACACTGAAGCTTTCTTT. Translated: CATPREQEDTEAFF.

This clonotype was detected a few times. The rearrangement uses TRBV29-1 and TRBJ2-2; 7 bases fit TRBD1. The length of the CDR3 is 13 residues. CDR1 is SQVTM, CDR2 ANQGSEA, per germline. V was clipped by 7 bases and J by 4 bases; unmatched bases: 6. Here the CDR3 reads CSGGQDFTGELFF. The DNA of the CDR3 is TGCAGCGGAGGACAGGACTTCACCGGGGAGCTGTTTTTT.

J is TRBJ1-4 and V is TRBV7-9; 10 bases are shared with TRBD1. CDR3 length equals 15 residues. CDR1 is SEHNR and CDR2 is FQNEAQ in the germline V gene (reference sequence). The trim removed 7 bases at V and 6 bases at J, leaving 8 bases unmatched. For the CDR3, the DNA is TGTGCCAGCACCCCCCGTGGGACAGGGGATGAAAAACTGTTTTTT. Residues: CASTPRGTGDEKLFF.

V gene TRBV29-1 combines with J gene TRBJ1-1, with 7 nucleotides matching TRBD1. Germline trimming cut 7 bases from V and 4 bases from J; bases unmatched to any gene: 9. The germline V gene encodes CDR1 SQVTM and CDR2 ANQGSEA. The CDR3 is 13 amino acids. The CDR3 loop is CSADREGGTEAFF. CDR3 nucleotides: TGCAGCGCCGACAGGGAAGGCGGCACTGAAGCTTTCTTT. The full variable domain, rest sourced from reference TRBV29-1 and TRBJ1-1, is SAVISQKPSRDICQRGTSLTIQCQVDSQVTMMFWYRQQPGQSLTLIATANQGSEATYESGFVIDKFPISRPNLTFSTLTVSNMSPEDSSIYLCSADREGGTEAFFGQGTRLTVV.

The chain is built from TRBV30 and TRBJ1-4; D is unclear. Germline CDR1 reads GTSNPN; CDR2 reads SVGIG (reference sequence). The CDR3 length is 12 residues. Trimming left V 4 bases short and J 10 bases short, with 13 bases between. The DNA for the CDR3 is TGTGCCTGGATGATCGACTTGGGAAAACTGTTTTTT. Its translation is CAWMIDLGKLFF.

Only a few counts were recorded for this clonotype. CDR3 loop: CATSLRPQETQYF. DNA for the CDR3: TGTGCCACCAGCTTGCGGCCCCAAGAGACCCAGTACTTC. This chain links TRBV15 with TRBJ2-5; D unresolved. V lost 5 bases and J 1 base, leaving 8 bases between the germline ends. There are 13 residues in the CDR3. Germline assignment: CDR1 LNHNV and CDR2 YYDKDF (reference sequence). The full variable domain, completed using reference TRBV15 and TRBJ2-5, is DAMVIQNPRYQVTQFGKPVTLSCSQTLNHNVMYWYQQKSSQAPKLLFHYYDKDFNNEADTPDNFQSRRPNTSFCFLDIRSPGLGDTAMYLCATSLRPQETQYFGPGTRLLVL.

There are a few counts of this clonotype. Written as DNA, the CDR3 is TGTGCCAGCTCACCGTCACCGGGACAGGGAGGCCAGTACCAAGAGACCCAGTACTTC. It encodes CASSPSPGQGGQYQETQYF. V usage is TRBV18 and J usage is TRBJ2-5; 9 nucleotides match TRBD1. Germline values: CDR1 KGHSH, CDR2 LQKENI. The ends lost 3 bases at V and 0 bases at J; junction bases unmatched: 14. The CDR3 covers 19 residues. The full variable domain, its missing parts supplied by reference TRBV18 and TRBJ2-5, is NAGVMQNPRHLVRRRGQEARLRCSPMKGHSHVYWYRQLPEEGLKFMVYLQKENIIDESGMPKERFSAEFPKEGPSILRIQQVVRGDSAAYFCASSPSPGQGGQYQETQYFGPGTRLLVL.

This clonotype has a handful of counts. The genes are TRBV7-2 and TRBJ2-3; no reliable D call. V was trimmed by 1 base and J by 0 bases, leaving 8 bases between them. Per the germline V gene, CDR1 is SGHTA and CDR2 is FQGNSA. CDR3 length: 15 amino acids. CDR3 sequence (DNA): TGTGCCAGCAGCTTAGTAGGCATTAGCACAGATACGCAGTATTTT. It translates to CASSLVGISTDTQYF.

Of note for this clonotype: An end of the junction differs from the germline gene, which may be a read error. The CDR3 spells CASGQEGRTEAFF. CDR3 bases: TGTGCCAGCGGCCAGGAGGGACGCACTGAAGCTTTCTTT. The chain combines TRBV3-1 with TRBJ1-1; tentative D call: TRBD1 (5 bases). The germline CDR1 and CDR2 sequences are LGHDT and YNNKEL (reference sequence). The CDR3 covers 13 residues.

The CDR3 DNA reads as TGTGCCAGCAGCGTACGTATACCGAGGGACAGGGCCTGTTCACCCCTCCACTTT. This sequence encodes CASSVRIPRDRACSPLHF. V and J are TRBV9 and TRBJ1-6; the match to TRBD1 covers 9 bases. This CDR3 contains 18 residues. Germline-derived CDR1 and CDR2 are SGDLS and YYNGEE. V lost 1 base and J lost 9; bases outside the gene matches: 14.

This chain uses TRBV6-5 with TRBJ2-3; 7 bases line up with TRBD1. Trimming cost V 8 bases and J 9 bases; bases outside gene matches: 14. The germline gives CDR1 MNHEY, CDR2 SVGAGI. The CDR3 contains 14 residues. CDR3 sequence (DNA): TGTGCCAGCTATAGGAGCCAGGGGGAAAGGACGCAGTATTTT. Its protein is CASYRSQGERTQYF.